These T cell receptor beta chains were read from a single sample in a study of pediatric ulcerative colitis. Clones were read by immunoSEQ multiplex PCR, and TCRdb kept only the in-frame ones, dropping some. The repertoire has 30,000 to 35,000 clones, roughly 81% of them found once; the top ten carry 1.1%. Sequencing was carried out using gut tissue. The receptor set was obtained from a boy younger than 18 with mild ulcerative colitis. Both conserved end residues are part of each CDR3. D genes are given only for firm matches. Expanded clones are given a class, and other clones once, few, many or no size at all.

CDR3aa: CATRQLAGGYEQYF; CDR3nt: TGTGCCACCAGGCAACTAGCGGGGGGGTACGAGCAGTACTTC; abundance: once; v_gene: TRBV10-3; j_gene: TRBJ2-7; d_gene: TRBD2
CDR3aa: CASGLVPGGGYTF; CDR3nt: TGTGCTAGTGGTTTGGTCCCCGGAGGTGGCTACACCTTC; abundance: few; v_gene: TRBV12-5; j_gene: TRBJ1-2; d_gene: .
CDR3aa: CASSLRIGSWTEAFF; CDR3nt: TGTGCCAGCAGCCTACGGATTGGGTCTTGGACTGAAGCTTTCTTT; abundance: .; v_gene: TRBV14; j_gene: TRBJ1-1; d_gene: .
CDR3aa: CASSLGGTYEQYF; CDR3nt: TGTGCCAGCAGCTTGGGGGGGACCTACGAGCAGTACTTC; abundance: .; v_gene: TRBV11-2; j_gene: TRBJ2-7; d_gene: TRBD2
CDR3aa: CASRLLRNTEAFF; CDR3nt: TGTGCCAGCAGGCTTTTAAGGAACACTGAAGCTTTCTTT; abundance: .; v_gene: TRBV6-6; j_gene: TRBJ1-1; d_gene: .
CDR3aa: CASSVGQLSMEAFF; CDR3nt: TGTGCCAGCAGCGTAGGACAGCTGTCTATGGAAGCTTTCTTT; abundance: few; v_gene: TRBV9; j_gene: TRBJ1-1; d_gene: .
CDR3aa: CASSTYRAGYGYTF; CDR3nt: TGTGCCAGTAGTACTTACAGGGCGGGCTATGGCTACACCTTC; abundance: .; v_gene: TRBV19; j_gene: TRBJ1-2; d_gene: .
CDR3aa: CAQLKSPQETQYF; CDR3nt: TGTGCCCAATTAAAGAGCCCTCAAGAGACCCAGTACTTC; abundance: once; v_gene: TRBV10-3; j_gene: TRBJ2-5; d_gene: .
CDR3aa: CANLIPISYEQYF; CDR3nt: TGTGCCAACCTAATCCCTATCTCCTACGAGCAGTACTTC; abundance: .; v_gene: TRBV2; j_gene: TRBJ2-7; d_gene: .
CDR3aa: CASSLVPGVDVSYGYTF; CDR3nt: TGTGCCAGCAGCTTGGTCCCAGGGGTCGACGTGAGCTATGGCTACACCTTC; abundance: .; v_gene: TRBV5-4; j_gene: TRBJ1-2; d_gene: .
CDR3aa: CASSSDSRVWETQYF; CDR3nt: TGCGCCAGCAGCTCAGACAGCCGGGTATGGGAGACCCAGTACTTC; abundance: .; v_gene: TRBV5-1; j_gene: TRBJ2-5; d_gene: .
CDR3aa: CSVVGVPTDNEKLFF; CDR3nt: TGCAGCGTTGTCGGGGTCCCGACGGATAATGAAAAACTGTTTTTT; abundance: .; v_gene: TRBV29-1; j_gene: TRBJ1-4; d_gene: .
CDR3aa: CASSRGGVDEQYF; CDR3nt: TGTGCCAGCAGTCGAGGCGGGGTCGACGAGCAGTACTTC; abundance: .; v_gene: TRBV6-5; j_gene: TRBJ2-7; d_gene: .
CDR3aa: CASSKGRSYEQYF; CDR3nt: TGTGCCAGCAGCAAGGGACGGTCCTACGAGCAGTACTTC; abundance: .; v_gene: TRBV7-9; j_gene: TRBJ2-7; d_gene: .
CDR3aa: CASSRRTGTANEQYF; CDR3nt: TGTGCCAGCAGTAGACGGACAGGGACGGCCAACGAGCAGTACTTC; abundance: .; v_gene: TRBV27; j_gene: TRBJ2-7; d_gene: TRBD1